A single sample is the source of the 10 T cell receptor beta chains below, sequenced in a study of T cells of healthy individuals. TCRdb recomputed calls from the 5' RACE reads with MiXCR, one row per CDR3 protein. Altogether tens of thousands of distinct CDR3 sequences are present, roughly 17% being singletons, with the ten largest covering approximately 4.8%. The receptor set was obtained from a human donor in good health.

The rearrangement uses TRBV9 and TRBJ2-3; TRBD1 matches at 7 bases. Germline CDR1 is SGDLS and CDR2 is YYNGEE. The CDR3 loop spans 17 amino acids. The junction had 11 bases not matched to a gene; V was cut back by 0 bases and J by 4 bases. Here the CDR3 reads CASSVGIGDSVSDTQYF. DNA of the CDR3: TGTGCCAGCAGCGTAGGAATCGGGGACAGCGTATCAGATACGCAGTATTTT.

This clonotype has just a few counts. The V call is TRBV5-1, the J call TRBJ2-7, with 10 bases matching TRBD1. Germline V gene lookup returns CDR1 SGHRS and CDR2 YFSETQ. CDR3 size: 15 residues. V shed 3 bases and J 5 bases; nucleotides not matched to a gene: 8. The DNA for the CDR3 is TGCGCCAGCAGCTGGTCGGGACAGGGGCCCAACGAGCAGTACTTC. Amino acid sequence: CASSWSGQGPNEQYF.

V and J are TRBV21-1 and TRBJ2-7; the DNA was not used to check the table's D call, TRBD1. TRBV21-1 is annotated as a pseudogene. This CDR3 comprises 15 residues. This chain's CDR3 is CASSKGRQGVHEQYF. The DNA for the CDR3 is TGTGCCAGCAGCAAGGGCAGACAGGGAGTCCACGAGCAGTACTTC.

This clonotype was seen only a few times. The CDR3 loop is CASSYQLGEQFF. The CDR3 DNA is TGTGCCAGCAGCTACCAGCTGGGTGAGCAGTTCTTC. The chain links TRBV3-1 to TRBJ2-1; D unclear. This CDR3 spans 12 amino acids. Germline values: CDR1 LGHDT, CDR2 YNNKEL (reference sequence). Between the trimmed V and J ends, which lost 5 bases and 9 bases, there was a span of 11 bases.

This clonotype came up many times. The rearrangement links TRBV5-1 to TRBJ2-1; TRBD2 matches at 11 bases. The CDR3 runs to 14 residues. The germline V gene encodes CDR1 SGHRS and CDR2 YFSETQ. V lost 6 bases to trimming and J lost 3 bases; unmatched junction nucleotides: 2. This chain's CDR3 is CASNLAGGYNEQFF. Here the CDR3 DNA reads TGCGCCAGCAACCTAGCGGGAGGCTACAATGAGCAGTTCTTC.

This clonotype was found many times. This chain joins TRBV12-3 or TRBV12-4 and TRBJ2-7, with a tentative D call TRBD1 (5 bases). The CDR3 covers 12 residues. V lost 5 bases, J lost 3 bases, and 8 bases lay in between. CDR3 amino acids: CASSTDSYEQYF. Written as DNA, the CDR3 is TGTGCCAGCAGTACAGACAGCTACGAGCAGTACTTC.

The V call is TRBV5-1, the J call TRBJ2-3; D call uncertain. This CDR3 is built from 15 residues. Trimming shortened V by 0 bases and J by 6 bases, and 14 bases separated the two germline ends. From germline, CDR1 is SGHRS and CDR2 YFSETQ. CDR3 protein: CASSLGSVEMDTQYF. The CDR3 DNA follows: TGCGCCAGCAGCTTGGGAAGTGTAGAGATGGATACGCAGTATTTT.

This chain connects TRBV12-3 or TRBV12-4 to TRBJ2-4; 7 bases map to TRBD1. The V and J ends lost 4 bases and 1 base, in that order; junction bases with no gene match: 4. The CDR3 has 15 amino acids. CDR3 residues: CASSSQGSAKNIQYF. The CDR3 nucleotides read TGTGCCAGCAGTTCACAGGGGAGTGCCAAAAACATTCAGTACTTC.

Many counts were recorded for this clonotype. J is TRBJ2-5 and V is TRBV5-1, with D maybe TRBD1 (5 bases). CDR3 size: 14 residues. V was cut by 5 bases and J by 10 bases, with 21 bases left in between. CDR1 and CDR2 from the germline V gene are SGHRS and YFSETQ. This chain's CDR3 is CASRQKDIGRDQYF. For the CDR3, the DNA is TGCGCCAGCAGGCAGAAGGACATCGGTAGGGACCAGTACTTC. Together with reference TRBV5-1 and TRBJ2-5, the CDR3 gives the full variable domain: KAGVTQTPRYLIKTRGQQVTLSCSPISGHRSVSWYQQTPGQGLQFLFEYFSETQRNKGNFPGRFSGRQFSNSRSEMNVSTLELGDSALYLCASRQKDIGRDQYFGPGTRLLVL.

This clonotype has more than one count but fewer than ten. The gene calls are TRBV6-6 and TRBJ2-1; 12 bases are a match to TRBD2. Trimming removed 9 bases from V and 6 bases from J; junction bases left unmatched: 6. The CDR3 spans 14 residues. Germline CDR1 MNHNY, CDR2 SVGAGI (reference sequence). For the CDR3, the DNA is TGTGCCAGTCTAGCGGGGGGGCCTAGCAATGAGCAGTTCTTC. Amino acids: CASLAGGPSNEQFF.